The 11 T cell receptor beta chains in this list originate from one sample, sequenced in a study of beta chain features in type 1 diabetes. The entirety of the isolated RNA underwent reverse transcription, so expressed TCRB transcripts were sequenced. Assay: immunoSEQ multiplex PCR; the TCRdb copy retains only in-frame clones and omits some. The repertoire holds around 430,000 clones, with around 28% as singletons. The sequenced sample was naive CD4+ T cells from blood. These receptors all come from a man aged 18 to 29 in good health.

The CDR3 sequence is CASSIDPGETQYF. As DNA, the CDR3 is TGTGCCAGCAGTATAGACCCGGGGGAGACCCAGTACTTC. The J gene is TRBJ2-5, the V gene TRBV11-2, with D tentatively TRBD2 (5 bases). The germline CDR1 and CDR2 sequences are SGHAT and FQNNGV. V lost 6 bases and J 5 bases, leaving 13 bases between the germline ends. This CDR3 comprises 13 residues.

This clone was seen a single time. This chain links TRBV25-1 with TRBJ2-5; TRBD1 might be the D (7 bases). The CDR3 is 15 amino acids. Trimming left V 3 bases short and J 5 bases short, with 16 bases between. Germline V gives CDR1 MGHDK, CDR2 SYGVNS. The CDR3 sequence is CASSDHQGGRETQYF. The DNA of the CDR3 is TGTGCCAGCAGTGACCATCAGGGGGGAAGGGAGACCCAGTACTTC.

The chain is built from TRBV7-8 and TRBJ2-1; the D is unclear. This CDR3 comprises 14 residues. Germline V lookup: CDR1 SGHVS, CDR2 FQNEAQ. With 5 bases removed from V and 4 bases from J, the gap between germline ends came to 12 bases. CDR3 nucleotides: TGTGCCAGCAGCCTAAGTCCGAATTACAATGAGCAGTTCTTC. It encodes CASSLSPNYNEQFF.

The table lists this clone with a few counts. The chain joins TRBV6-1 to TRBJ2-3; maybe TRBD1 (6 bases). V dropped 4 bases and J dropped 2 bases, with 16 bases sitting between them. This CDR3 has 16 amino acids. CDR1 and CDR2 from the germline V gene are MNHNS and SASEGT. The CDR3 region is CASSAGHRVNTDTQYF. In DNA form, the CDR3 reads TGTGCCAGCAGTGCAGGGCACAGGGTAAACACAGATACGCAGTATTTT.

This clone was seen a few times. The CDR3 reads CAWSVEGTQPQHF. The CDR3 DNA reads TGTGCCTGGAGTGTAGAGGGGACTCAGCCCCAGCATTTT. The genes are TRBV30 and TRBJ1-5; weak D call: TRBD1 (5 bases). With 0 bases removed from V and 6 bases from J, the gap between germline ends came to 9 bases. The V gene's germline CDR1 is GTSNPN and CDR2 SVGIG (reference sequence). CDR3 size: 13 residues.

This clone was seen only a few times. The CDR3 sequence is CASSSRLQETQYF. The CDR3 DNA reads as TGTGCCAGCAGCTCCCGACTGCAAGAGACCCAGTACTTC. The rearrangement joins TRBV7-9 to TRBJ2-5; D gene ambiguous. Germline CDR1 is SEHNR and CDR2 is FQNEAQ (reference sequence). V gave up 4 bases and J gave up 2 bases, with 8 bases separating them. The CDR3 length is 13 residues.

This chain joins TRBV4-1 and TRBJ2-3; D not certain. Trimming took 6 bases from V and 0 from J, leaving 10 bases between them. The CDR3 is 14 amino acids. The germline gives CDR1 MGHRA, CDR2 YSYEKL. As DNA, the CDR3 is TGCGCCAGCAGATCCTACGGAAGCACAGATACGCAGTATTTT. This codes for CASRSYGSTDTQYF.

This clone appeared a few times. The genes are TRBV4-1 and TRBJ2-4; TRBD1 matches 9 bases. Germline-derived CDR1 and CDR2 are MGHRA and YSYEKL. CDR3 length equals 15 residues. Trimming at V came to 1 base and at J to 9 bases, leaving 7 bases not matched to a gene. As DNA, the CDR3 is TGCGCCAGCAGCCAAGGGGGGACAGGGTTCTTCATTCAGTACTTC. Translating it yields CASSQGGTGFFIQYF.

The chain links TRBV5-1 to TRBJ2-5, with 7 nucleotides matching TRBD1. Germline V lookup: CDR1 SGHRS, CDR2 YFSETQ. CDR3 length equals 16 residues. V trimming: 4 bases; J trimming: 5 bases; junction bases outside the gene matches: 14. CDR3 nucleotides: TGCGCCAGCAGCGCCCCCGGGACAGATTTGCGGGAGACCCAGTACTTC. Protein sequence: CASSAPGTDLRETQYF.

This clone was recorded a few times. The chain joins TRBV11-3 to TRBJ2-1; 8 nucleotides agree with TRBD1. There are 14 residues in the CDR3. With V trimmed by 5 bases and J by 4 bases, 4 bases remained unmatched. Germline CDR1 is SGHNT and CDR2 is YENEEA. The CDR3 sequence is CASSLDRDYNEQFF. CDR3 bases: TGTGCCAGCAGCCTGGACAGGGATTACAATGAGCAGTTCTTC.

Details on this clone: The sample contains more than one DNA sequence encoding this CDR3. The CDR3 DNA is TGTGCCACCAGCAGAGGGGCCACAGATACGCAGTATTTT. It yields the protein CATSRGATDTQYF. This chain joins TRBV15 and TRBJ2-3; D not resolved. Between the trimmed V and J ends, which lost 1 base and 2 bases, there was a span of 4 bases. Germline V gives CDR1 LNHNV, CDR2 YYDKDF (reference sequence). The CDR3 is 13 residues long. Drawing the rest from reference TRBV15 and TRBJ2-3, the complete variable domain is DAMVIQNPRYQVTQFGKPVTLSCSQTLNHNVMYWYQQKSSQAPKLLFHYYDKDFNNEADTPDNFQSRRPNTSFCFLDIRSPGLGDTAMYLCATSRGATDTQYFGPGTRLTVL.